Presented here are 18 T cell receptor delta chains from one specimen sequenced in a study of gamma-delta chains in newborns, infants, children. TCRdb repeated clone calling on the reads with CATT. The table has about 5,500 delta-chain clones, less than 2.5% seen once. Sequenced material: blood. These receptors all stem from a child who was a newborn, infant or young child, either healthy, febrile or measles-vaccinated (not recorded which).

This clone has more than one count but fewer than ten. The listed TCRdb protein conflicts with the DNA translation at residue 6, and the protein shown is translated directly from the DNA. The chain employs TRDV3 and TRDJ2, with D possibly being TRDD3 (6 bases). CDR3 length equals 17 residues. With 1 base removed from V and 0 bases from J, the gap between germline ends came to 18 bases. From germline, CDR1 is TVYSNPD and CDR2 GDNSRS (reference sequence). CDR3 sequence (DNA): TGTGCCTTTAATGTGACGGGGGAACCCTCTTTGACAGCACAACTCTTCTTT. It codes for CAFNVTGEPSLTAQLFF.

The table lists this clone with a few counts. Since a much larger clone is just one base distant, this may be a read error. This rearrangement joins TRDV2 to TRDJ3; 11 bases agree with TRDD3. Germline values: CDR1 GEAIGNYY, CDR2 EKD. The CDR3 has 19 amino acids. In DNA, the CDR3 is TGTGCCGGTGACACCGTTTTACTGGGGGATATTTGGGACACCCGACAGATGTTTTTC. Translation: CAGDTVLLGDIWDTRQMFF.

As regards this clone: This may arise from a read error, as a much more abundant clone is one base away. The chain carries TRDV1 and TRDJ1; 8 bases agree with TRDD3. Germline V gives CDR1 TSWWSYY, CDR2 QGS. V was clipped by 0 bases and J by 2 bases; unmatched bases: 23. The CDR3 has 22 residues. The CDR3 sequence is CALGELPLNHLPGDINTDKLIF. DNA for the CDR3: TGTGCTCTTGGGGAACTCCCCCTAAACCATTTACCGGGGGATATTAATACCGATAAACTCATCTTT.

This clone is labeled as medium-sized. The sample carries other DNA sequences with the same CDR3. The CDR3 reads CACDKLGDTWDTRQMFF. In nucleotides, the CDR3 is TGTGCCTGTGACAAACTGGGGGATACCTGGGACACCCGACAGATGTTTTTC. V and J are TRDV2 and TRDJ3, with 11 bases matching TRDD3. The germline CDR1 and CDR2 sequences are GEAIGNYY and EKD. The CDR3 is 17 residues long. The V gene end was trimmed by 2 bases and the J gene end by 2 bases; junction bases not matched to a gene: 1.

This clone was detected a few times. This probably arose from a read error, given a far larger clone one base away. The identical CDR3 is also encoded by other nucleotide sequences in the sample. The genes are TRDV2 and TRDJ3; 9 bases map to TRDD3. The CDR3 runs 18 residues. The germline V gene has CDR1 GEAIGNYY and CDR2 EKD. The CDR3 sequence: CACDTYWGSSWDTRQMFF. The CDR3 nucleotides read TGTGCCTGTGACACCTACTGGGGGAGCTCCTGGGACACCCGGCAGATGTTTTTC.

Points on this clone: It differs at one base from a far larger clone, so likely a read error. The chain carries TRDV2 and TRDJ3, with 12 bases that match TRDD3. There are 22 residues in the CDR3. V lost 0 bases to trimming and J lost 3 bases; unmatched junction nucleotides: 14. Looked up from germline, CDR1 is GEAIGNYY and CDR2 is EKD. The CDR3 nucleotides are TGTGCCTGTGACACCGTCGGAGGCCCTGGGGGATACGCGGACTGGGACACCCGACAGATGTTTTTC. Protein sequence: CACDTVGGPGGYADWDTRQMFF.

This clone was picked up a small number of times. A much larger clone lies a single base off, so this may be a read error. CDR3 DNA: TGTGCCTGTGACGCTACTACTGGGGGATACAGAAGCTCCCGGGACACCCGACAGATGTTTTTC. Residues: CACDATTGGYRSSRDTRQMFF. The V call is TRDV2, the J call TRDJ3; 12 nucleotides agree with TRDD3. This CDR3 comprises 21 residues. Germline CDR1 reads GEAIGNYY; CDR2 reads EKD.

This clone was found a few times. The amino acid sequence in TCRdb belongs to a much larger clone and departs from this DNA's translation at residue 8, likely a sequencing read error; the sequence shown is translated from the DNA. The chain employs TRDV2 and TRDJ2; 8 bases agree with TRDD3. Germline V gene data show CDR1 as GEAIGNYY and CDR2 as EKD. After removal of 3 bases from V and 5 bases from J, the junction contained 4 bases not matched to a gene. This CDR3 is 14 amino acids long. This chain's CDR3 is CACDSLGGTAQLFF. The CDR3 DNA is TGTGCCTGTGACTCACTGGGGGGTACAGCACAACTCTTCTTT.

This clone was detected ten times or more. The chain employs TRDV2 and TRDJ3; 7 bases line up with TRDD3. The CDR3 consists of 17 residues. CDR1 is GEAIGNYY, CDR2 EKD, per germline. J lost 2 bases, V lost 3 bases, and 6 bases had no gene match. For the CDR3, the DNA is TGTGCCTGTGACCGTACTGGGGATACCTGGGACACCCGACAGATGTTTTTC. Protein product: CACDRTGDTWDTRQMFF.

This clone turned up a few times. TCRdb records a much larger clone's protein for this DNA, with a difference at residue 13 that likely arises from a read error; the protein given is the translation of the DNA. The CDR3 reads CACDTLLGDTTARLFF. In DNA form, the CDR3 reads TGTGCCTGTGACACCCTACTGGGGGATACTACAGCACGACTCTTCTTT. The rearrangement uses TRDV2 and TRDJ2, with 12 bases identical to TRDD3. Germline V gene sequence: CDR1 GEAIGNYY, CDR2 EKD. The length of the CDR3 is 16 residues.

This clone was counted a few times. The amino acid sequence in TCRdb belongs to a much larger clone and departs from this DNA's translation at residue 6, likely a sequencing read error; the sequence shown is translated from the DNA. V usage is TRDV2 and J usage is TRDJ3; TRDD3 matches at 10 bases. After removal of 3 bases from V and 2 bases from J, the junction contained 9 bases not matched to a gene. Germline-derived CDR1 and CDR2 are GEAIGNYY and EKD. The CDR3 is 19 amino acids. The CDR3 region is CACDRALGDRTWDTRQMFF. CDR3 in DNA: TGTGCCTGTGACCGGGCACTGGGGGATCGCACCTGGGACACCCGACAGATGTTTTTC.

To note about this clone: A much larger clone differs by one base, so this may be a read error. Other DNA sequences in the same sample also yield this CDR3. The J gene is TRDJ3, the V gene TRDV2; 9 positions agree with TRDD3. The germline CDR1 and CDR2 sequences are GEAIGNYY and EKD. The CDR3 spans 20 residues. In nucleotides, the CDR3 is TGTGCCTGTGACATCGTACTGGGGGACTCCAGCTCCTGGGACACCCGCCAGATGTTTTTC. It codes for CACDIVLGDSSSWDTRQMFF.

This clone is medium-sized in the sample. This CDR3 is also generated by other DNA sequences in the sample. The CDR3 is CACDTWGISSWDTRQMFF. CDR3 bases: TGTGCCTGTGACACCTGGGGGATAAGCTCCTGGGACACCCGACAGATGTTTTTC. The chain employs TRDV2 and TRDJ3, with 9 bases aligning to TRDD3. The germline CDR1 and CDR2 sequences are GEAIGNYY and EKD. The CDR3 spans 18 residues. After removal of 0 bases from V and 0 bases from J, the junction contained 2 bases not matched to a gene.

This clone was recorded a few times. The TCRdb protein, from a much larger clone, departs from this DNA's translation at residue 5, likely by read error; the protein shown derives from the DNA. The rearrangement links TRDV1 to TRDJ1, with 8 bases fitting TRDD3. After removal of 4 bases from V and 0 bases from J, the junction contained 16 bases not matched to a gene. The CDR3 loop spans 19 amino acids. The germline CDR1 and CDR2 sequences are TSWWSYY and QGS. CDR3 in DNA: TGTGCTCTTGGGGGACTACCGCTGGGGGAGAGATTGTACACCGATAAACTCATCTTT. It codes for CALGGLPLGERLYTDKLIF.

With regard to this clone: Given a much more abundant clone one base away, this may be a read error. In the same sample, other DNA sequences code for this CDR3. J is TRDJ3 and V is TRDV2; D may be TRDD3 (6 bases). The V gene's germline CDR1 is GEAIGNYY and CDR2 EKD. The CDR3 has 19 residues. The CDR3 DNA sequence: TGCGCCTGTGACACGGTCTGGGGCCAGAACTCCTGGGACACCCGACAGATGTTTTTC. This translates into CACDTVWGQNSWDTRQMFF.

This clone was detected only a few times. TCRdb records a much larger clone's protein for this DNA, with a difference at residue 5 that likely arises from a read error; the protein given is the translation of the DNA. The gene calls are TRDV2 and TRDJ3, with 7 bases matching TRDD3. Per germline, CDR1 GEAIGNYY and CDR2 EKD. The CDR3 runs 15 residues. The V gene end was trimmed by 3 bases and the J gene end by 10 bases; junction bases not matched to a gene: 8. CDR3 DNA: TGTGCCTGTGACGCCGTGGGGGAAAGGACCCGACAGATGTTTTTC. Protein sequence: CACDAVGERTRQMFF.

Only a few counts were recorded for this clone. A clone one base away is much larger, so this may be a read error. The sample holds other DNA sequences that translate to the same CDR3. The rearrangement joins TRDV2 to TRDJ3, with TRDD3 matching 9 bases. CDR3 length equals 21 residues. CDR1 is GEAIGNYY, CDR2 EKD, per germline. V shed 0 bases, J shed 2 bases, and the junction held 13 bases outside the gene matches. CDR3 region: CACDTGSWGIEPTWDTRQMFF. The CDR3 DNA follows: TGTGCCTGTGACACCGGCTCTTGGGGGATAGAACCCACCTGGGACACCCGACAGATGTTTTTC.

This clone has only a few counts. TCRdb shows a much larger clone's protein in place of this DNA's translation, and the two differ at residue 10, likely through a read error; the protein shown is translated from the DNA. Distinct nucleotide sequences in the sample also encode this CDR3. The chain combines TRDV2 with TRDJ3, with 9 bases fitting TRDD3. After removal of 1 base from V and 2 bases from J, the junction contained 5 bases not matched to a gene. Germline CDR1 and CDR2: GEAIGNYY and EKD. The CDR3 runs to 18 residues. CDR3 residues: CACDTYWGSPWDTRQMFF. CDR3 DNA sequence: TGTGCCTGTGACACGTACTGGGGGAGCCCCTGGGACACCCGACAGATGTTTTTC.